The present entry profiles one T cell receptor beta chain with its context. Its antigen is undetermined. As for the donors, each was a healthy bone marrow donor. These data come from a study of cytomegalovirus exposure and HLA in healthy donors. General study results and limits: The presence/absence work took it that sequencing depth was about the same across donors. Analysis performed later found around 15,000 TCR beta sequences associated with HLA alleles at 0.05 false discovery rate.

Trimming pared 2 bases from V and 11 bases from J, leaving 16 bases between. Germline V gives CDR1 MNHNY, CDR2 SVGAGI (reference sequence). CDR3 size: 14 residues. Vbeta (60) and Jbeta (13) primers were used in the PCR. Assay: immunoSEQ multiplex PCR; the TCRdb copy retains only in-frame clones and omits some. The sample includes some 93,000 clones, about 79% of them seen just once. The sample comprised PBMCs. The V gene is TRBV6-6, the J gene TRBJ1-5; D gene ambiguous. The receptor's source is a man aged 50 or older in good health and CMV-seronegative. Written as DNA, the CDR3 is TGTGCCAGCAGTTACGCGACTCTGGCAGATTCCCAGCATTTT. Amino acid sequence: CASSYATLADSQHF.